These 2 T cell receptor beta chains originate from one sample sequenced in a study of immune cell composition in non-small cell lung cancer. The normal lung sample lay at least 3 cm, and maximally far, from the tumour. This table comes from immunoSEQ multiplex PCR, and its TCRdb copy is limited to in-frame clones, with some not included. The sample consists of approximately 8,600 clones, roughly two thirds of them appearing once. The source material was non-adjacent lung tissue. Every receptor here comes from a human donor with non-small cell lung cancer.

This sequence joins TRBV9 and TRBJ2-3; D ambiguous. Trimming pared 3 bases from V and 0 bases from J, leaving 14 bases between. The germline V gene encodes CDR1 SGDLS and CDR2 YYNGEE. The CDR3 is 16 residues long. CDR3 coding DNA: TGTGCCAGCAGCGCCCATAACTCACGTAGCACAGATACGCAGTATTTT. It yields the protein CASSAHNSRSTDTQYF. The full variable domain, in which reference TRBV9 and TRBJ2-3 provide the parts outside the CDR3, is DSGVTQTPKHLITATGQRVTLRCSPRSGDLSVYWYQQSLDQGLQFLIQYYNGEERAKGNILERFSAQQFPDLHSELNLSSLELGDSALYFCASSAHNSRSTDTQYFGPGTRLTVL.

By sample share, this clone is medium-sized. The chain links TRBV9 to TRBJ1-5; D call uncertain. Germline lookup yields CDR1 SGDLS and CDR2 YYNGEE. The CDR3 consists of 13 residues. V was pared by 2 bases and J by 6 bases, with 9 bases between. CDR3 sequence (DNA): TGTGCCAGCAGCGTCGGTAGCGCTCAGCCCCAGCATTTT. It is translated as CASSVGSAQPQHF.